This TCR beta chain was found in a study of T cell repertoires in cytomegalovirus infection. Study-level results: It was HLA-C-restricted CMV-specific TCR beta clonotypes that dominated the response ex vivo.

This CDR3 region has 10 residues. Per germline, CDR1 MNHEY and CDR2 SVGEGT. TCRdb ran MiXCR on the reads and lists one entry per CDR3 protein. This table has roughly 600,000 distinct CDR3 sequences, roughly 26% appearing once. As regards this clonotype: What it binds is not known. A junction end diverges from the germline sequence, so it may reflect a read error.

The TCR originated in a human donor in good health (CMV status not recorded). Some clones in this sample may be carry-over from other donors' samples. Source material: CD8+ T cells from PBMCs. The chain is built from TRBV6-2 or TRBV6-3 and TRBJ2-2, with D maybe TRBD2 (5 bases). CDR3 loop: CATNTGEPFF. CDR3 bases: TGTGCCACAAACACCGGGGAGCCGTTTTTT.